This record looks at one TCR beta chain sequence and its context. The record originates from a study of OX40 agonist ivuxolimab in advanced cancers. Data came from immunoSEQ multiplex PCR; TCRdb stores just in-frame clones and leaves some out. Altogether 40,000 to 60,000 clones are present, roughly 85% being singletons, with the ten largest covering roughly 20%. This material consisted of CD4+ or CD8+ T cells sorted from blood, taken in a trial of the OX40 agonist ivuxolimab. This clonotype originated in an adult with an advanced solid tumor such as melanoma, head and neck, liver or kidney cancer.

The CDR3 spells CASSFSGSNQPQHF. Here the CDR3 DNA reads TGTGCCAGCAGTTTTTCAGGAAGCAATCAGCCCCAGCATTTT. The chain joins TRBV27 to TRBJ1-5; D remains unclear. Germline V CDR1 and CDR2: MNHEY, SMNVEV (reference sequence). The CDR3 loop spans 14 amino acids. Trimming took off 3 bases at V and 1 base at J, with 7 bases between the two ends.